These T cell receptor beta chains were read from a single sample in a study of glioma-infiltrating T cells. TCRdb used MiXCR to reprocess the multiplex PCR reads, holding one entry per CDR3 protein. The sample records over 120,000 distinct CDR3 sequences, about two fifths being singletons. Sequenced: glioma tissue, nonneoplastic brain tissue, or PBMCs (not recorded which). The source is a human donor with low-grade glioma or glioblastoma, undergoing nonglioma brain surgery, or in good health (not recorded which). Each CDR3 is given with its conserved first and last residue. Fields, in order: clone size, D gene, V gene, J gene, CDR3 protein, CDR3 DNA. D genes are given only for firm matches. Only some rows state a clone size, as once, few, many or a class for expanded clones.

-,TRBD2,TRBV4-2,TRBJ2-1,CASSETSGPYNEQFF,TGTGCCAGCAGCGAGACTAGCGGACCTTACAATGAGCAGTTCTTC
-,-,TRBV12-3/TRBV12-4,TRBJ2-3,CASSFGSTDTQYF,TGTGCCAGCAGTTTTGGCAGCACAGATACGCAGTATTTT
once,TRBD1,TRBV12-3/TRBV12-4,TRBJ2-3,CASSSRGQSDTQYF,TGTGCCAGCAGTTCCCGGGGACAGTCAGATACGCAGTATTTT
-,-,TRBV4-3,TRBJ1-6,CASSQPSSPLHF,TGCGCCAGCAGCCAACCTAGCTCACCCCTCCACTTT
few,-,TRBV7-3,TRBJ2-3,CASSLRSGRDTQYF,TGTGCCAGCAGCTTAAGGTCAGGGCGAGATACGCAGTATTTT
many,-,TRBV20-1,TRBJ2-1,CSAWGENEQFF,TGCAGTGCTTGGGGGGAAAATGAGCAGTTCTTC
-,TRBD1,TRBV20-1,TRBJ2-3,CSAPGQDTDTQYF,TGCAGTGCCCCGGGACAGGACACAGATACGCAGTATTTT
many,-,TRBV28,TRBJ2-7,CASSLGVTGPEEQYF,TGTGCCAGCAGTTTAGGGGTGACAGGCCCTGAGGAGCAGTACTTC
many,TRBD1,TRBV6-1,TRBJ2-1,CASRTGYNEQFF,TGTGCCAGCCGGACAGGATACAATGAGCAGTTCTTC
-,-,TRBV12-3/TRBV12-4,TRBJ1-1,CASSRIIPAHTEAFF,TGTGCCAGCAGCCGAATTATCCCGGCGCACACTGAAGCTTTCTTT
-,-,TRBV6-1,TRBJ1-1,CASSEAGGGTEAFF,TGTGCCAGCAGTGAGGCAGGAGGAGGTACTGAAGCTTTCTTT
-,-,TRBV5-1,TRBJ2-3,CASSSTISGGVTDTQYF,TGCGCCAGCAGCTCCACAATTAGCGGTGGAGTGACAGATACGCAGTATTTT
-,-,TRBV27,TRBJ1-2,CASSSYTDENTYGYTF,TGTGCCAGCAGTTCTTATACAGACGAAAATACCTATGGCTACACCTTC
few,-,TRBV3-1,TRBJ1-3,CASSQEGLQGTPNTIYF,TGTGCCAGCAGCCAAGAAGGGTTGCAGGGTACGCCAAACACCATATATTTT
few,-,TRBV4-1,TRBJ1-1,CASSQAPQGRNTEAFF,TGCGCCAGCAGCCAAGCCCCGCAGGGGAGGAACACTGAAGCTTTCTTT
-,-,TRBV4-1,TRBJ2-3,CASSQEPGASTDTQYF,TGCGCCAGCAGCCAAGAACCGGGGGCTAGCACAGATACGCAGTATTTT
few,TRBD1,TRBV6-1,TRBJ2-3,CASKWTGGTDTQYF,TGTGCCAGCAAATGGACAGGGGGCACAGATACGCAGTATTTT
-,-,TRBV27,TRBJ2-1,CASSGDSGGSYNEQFF,TGTGCCAGCAGTGGGGATAGCGGAGGGTCCTACAATGAGCAGTTCTTC
few,-,TRBV6-1,TRBJ1-6,CASSLGLGNTRWYSPLHF,TGTGCCAGCAGTTTAGGTCTGGGAAACACCCGCTGGTATTCACCCCTCCACTTT
-,TRBD1,TRBV20-1,TRBJ1-5,CSACRQGNQPQHF,TGCAGTGCTTGCAGACAGGGAAATCAGCCCCAGCATTTT
-,TRBD1,TRBV7-2,TRBJ2-1,CASSWDRYNEQFF,TGCGCCAGCAGCTGGGACAGATACAATGAGCAGTTCTTC
many,-,TRBV5-8,TRBJ1-2,CASSSWGINYGYTF,TGTGCCAGCAGCAGCTGGGGGATTAACTATGGCTACACCTTC
few,-,TRBV6-2/TRBV6-3,TRBJ2-2,CASKTGGLNTGELFF,TGTGCCAGCAAGACCGGGGGGCTGAACACCGGGGAGCTGTTTTTT
-,-,TRBV25-1,TRBJ1-1,CASSDIGTSEAFF,TGTGCCAGCAGTGATATTGGGACCTCTGAAGCTTTCTTT
-,-,TRBV6-6,TRBJ2-2,CASSHSNTGELFF,TGTGCCAGCAGTCACAGTAACACCGGGGAGCTGTTTTTT
-,TRBD1,TRBV9,TRBJ2-3,CASSVGGQGTDTQYF,TGTGCCAGCAGCGTAGGGGGACAGGGCACAGATACGCAGTATTTT
many,TRBD1,TRBV6-1,TRBJ2-6,CASSYGTAGANVLTF,TGTGCCAGCAGCTACGGGACAGCTGGGGCCAACGTCCTGACTTTC
-,TRBD1,TRBV4-3,TRBJ2-1,CASSHDRDRANEQFF,TGCGCCAGCAGCCATGACCGGGACAGGGCAAATGAGCAGTTCTTC
-,TRBD1,TRBV28,TRBJ1-2,CASLKGQGYYGYTF,TGTGCCAGCCTTAAGGGACAGGGTTACTATGGCTACACCTTC
-,TRBD1,TRBV4-3,TRBJ1-4,CASSLGQGDNEKLFF,TGCGCCAGCAGCCTGGGACAGGGAGATAATGAAAAACTGTTTTTT
-,TRBD2,TRBV27,TRBJ2-7,CATAGGPGEQYF,TGTGCCACAGCGGGAGGGCCGGGGGAGCAGTACTTC
few,-,TRBV6-2/TRBV6-3,TRBJ2-7,CASSYSTDAKSYEQYF,TGTGCCAGCAGTTACTCGACGGATGCTAAAAGCTACGAGCAGTACTTC
few,TRBD2,TRBV7-2,TRBJ2-7,CASSQSGGTYEQYF,TGTGCCAGCAGCCAAAGCGGGGGGACCTACGAGCAGTACTTC